Listed below are T cell receptor beta chains from one sample, sequenced in a study of blood T cell repertoires in COVID-19. Here immunoSEQ multiplex PCR was the method, and the copy in TCRdb shows in-frame clones only, minus some. The sample lists 150,000 to 200,000 clones, around 86% occurring once. The sequenced sample consisted of peripheral blood. These receptors were collected from a man between 70 and 80 years old with acute or convalescent COVID-19. CDR3s include the opening cysteine and the closing phenylalanine or tryptophan. Each record gives: CDR3 length, V gene, D gene, J gene, clone size, CDR3 protein, CDR3 DNA. The D gene is left open where the match is weak. The size of a clone is reported for some rows only, either as once, few or many, or as a class for expanded clones.

11,TRBV21-1,NA,TRBJ2-7,NA,CASRQDYEQYF,TGTGCCAGCCGGCAGGACTACGAGCAGTACTTC
15,TRBV9,NA,TRBJ2-7,NA,CASRPDAGMEYEQYF,TGTGCCAGCAGGCCCGACGCAGGGATGGAATACGAGCAGTACTTC
15,TRBV6-5,NA,TRBJ2-1,NA,CASFKSGMVGDEQFF,TGTGCCAGCTTCAAGTCAGGGATGGTTGGTGATGAGCAGTTCTTC
17,TRBV7-2,TRBD2,TRBJ2-1,NA,CASSLRGSAGGAGEQFF,TGTGCCAGCAGCTTACGTGGGAGCGCCGGGGGGGCGGGTGAGCAGTTCTTC
19,TRBV3-1/TRBV3-2,TRBD2,TRBJ2-7,NA,CASSARVVVSGGTPYEQYF,TGTGCCAGCAGCGCCCGGGTGGTAGTAAGCGGGGGGACGCCCTACGAGCAGTACTTC
12,TRBV12-3/TRBV12-4,NA,TRBJ2-1,NA,CASRALGNEQFF,TGTGCCAGCAGAGCCCTAGGCAATGAGCAGTTCTTC
15,TRBV7-2,TRBD2,TRBJ2-1,NA,CASSFTSGEGNEQFF,TGTGCCAGCAGCTTTACTAGCGGGGAGGGCAATGAGCAGTTCTTC
15,TRBV9,TRBD2,TRBJ2-5,NA,CASSVALAGQETQYF,TGTGCCAGCAGCGTAGCCCTAGCGGGACAAGAGACCCAGTACTTC
12,TRBV28,NA,TRBJ1-2,NA,CASRGLLYGYTF,TGTGCCAGCAGGGGACTGTTATATGGCTACACCTTC
13,TRBV6-5,NA,TRBJ2-5,NA,CASSYARQETQYF,TGTGCCAGCAGTTACGCCAGGCAAGAGACCCAGTACTTC
14,TRBV5-1,NA,TRBJ2-3,NA,CASSPTPSTDTQYF,TGCGCCAGCAGTCCCACACCGAGCACAGATACGCAGTATTTT
12,TRBV30,TRBD1,TRBJ1-2,once,CAWSETGFGYTF,TGTGCCTGGAGTGAGACAGGGTTTGGCTACACCTTC
13,TRBV19,NA,TRBJ2-5,NA,CASSMSQQETQYF,TGTGCCAGTAGTATGTCACAACAAGAGACCCAGTACTTC
15,TRBV5-4,TRBD2,TRBJ2-1,once,CASSKGTSEYNEQFF,TGTGCCAGCAGCAAAGGGACTAGCGAATACAATGAGCAGTTCTTC
12,TRBV7-9,NA,TRBJ2-5,NA,CASSPGEGTQYF,TGTGCCAGCAGCCCCGGGGAAGGGACCCAGTACTTC
14,TRBV18,NA,TRBJ2-7,NA,CASSPAEMNYEQYF,TGTGCCAGCTCACCGGCGGAGATGAACTACGAGCAGTACTTC
12,TRBV10-3,NA,TRBJ2-7,NA,CAISPGSYEQYF,TGTGCCATCAGTCCAGGCTCCTACGAGCAGTACTTC
14,TRBV6-6,TRBD1,TRBJ2-7,NA,CASSSGTGSYEQYF,TGTGCCAGCAGTTCCGGGACAGGGTCCTACGAGCAGTACTTC
14,TRBV2,NA,TRBJ1-2,NA,CASSEWTGYYGYTF,TGTGCCAGCAGTGAATGGACGGGATACTATGGCTACACCTTC
14,TRBV5-1,NA,TRBJ1-4,NA,CASRRISTNEKLFF,TGCGCCAGCAGGAGGATCTCAACTAATGAAAAACTGTTTTTT
13,TRBV29-1,NA,TRBJ2-3,NA,CSAVGAGADTQYF,TGCAGCGCCGTTGGCGCCGGGGCAGATACGCAGTATTTT
13,TRBV20-1,NA,TRBJ2-7,NA,CSASPGSSYEQYF,TGCAGTGCTAGTCCAGGGTCCTCCTACGAGCAGTACTTC
16,TRBV5-1,TRBD2,TRBJ2-1,NA,CASSDPTSGSKGEQFF,TGCGCCAGCAGCGACCCGACTAGCGGGAGTAAGGGTGAGCAGTTCTTC
13,TRBV7-2,TRBD1,TRBJ2-5,NA,CASSYRGLETQYF,TGTGCCAGCAGCTACAGGGGGCTAGAGACCCAGTACTTC
15,TRBV6-1,TRBD1,TRBJ2-1,NA,CASSERTGYFDEQFF,TGTGCCAGCAGTGAACGGACAGGGTACTTCGATGAGCAGTTCTTC